This T cell receptor (beta chain) derives from a study of blood T cell repertoires in COVID-19. Study background: Whether acute or convalescent, the COVID-19 samples came from the United States, Italy and Spain. T cells, B-cell-depleted T cells, or PBMCs provided the cDNA or gDNA that served as material.

Original data processing: How many nucleated cells were present was estimated from reference gene primer amplification. Sequencing used immunoSEQ multiplex PCR; TCRdb keeps in-frame clones, though not all of them. D and trimming come from the DNA, and the V and J calls and clone size come from that table. The data show 250,000 to 350,000 clones, over 75% seen once. The CDR3 sequence is 17 residues long. V dropped 4 bases and J dropped 1; count of bases not matched to a gene: 5. Germline V gene lookup returns CDR1 KGHDR and CDR2 SFDVKD. The chain joins TRBV24-1 to TRBJ2-3, with TRBD2 matching 12 bases. Sequenced: peripheral blood. The TCR was taken from a woman in her 30s with COVID-19, enrolled during active disease. The CDR3 reads CATSEPASGRGTDTQYF. Written as DNA, the CDR3 is TGTGCCACCAGTGAGCCCGCTAGCGGGAGGGGCACAGATACGCAGTATTTT.